These T cell receptor beta chains were read from a single sample in a study of T cell responses to AZD1222 COVID-19 vaccine. The assay was immunoSEQ multiplex PCR, and TCRdb's table has in-frame clones only and misses some. The sample shows 130,000 to 150,000 clones, approximately 89% of them seen only once. The sample was peripheral blood, taken on day 0 of AZD1222 vaccination. The source is an adult in good health. Both conserved end residues are part of each CDR3. D genes are given only for firm matches. Clone size is not always given. Where it is, it says once, few, many or a class for expanded clones.

v_gene: TRBV4-1; d_gene: TRBD2; abundance: NA; j_gene: TRBJ2-7; CDR3nt: TGCGCCAGCAGCCTTCCCCGGGAGCGGGGCAGCTCCTACGAGCAGTACTTC; CDR3aa: CASSLPRERGSSYEQYF
v_gene: TRBV6-4; d_gene: TRBD1; abundance: once; j_gene: TRBJ1-2; CDR3nt: TGTGCCAGCAGTGAACAGGGACAGGGACGCTATGGCTACACCTTC; CDR3aa: CASSEQGQGRYGYTF
v_gene: TRBV7-6; d_gene: TRBD1; abundance: NA; j_gene: TRBJ2-7; CDR3nt: TGTGCCAGCAGCTTGGACAGGGTCGGGGAGCAGTACTTC; CDR3aa: CASSLDRVGEQYF
v_gene: TRBV2; d_gene: TRBD1; abundance: NA; j_gene: TRBJ1-2; CDR3nt: TGTGCCAGCAACATAGACAGGGGGCTTATCTATGGCTACACCTTC; CDR3aa: CASNIDRGLIYGYTF
v_gene: TRBV11-3; d_gene: NA; abundance: NA; j_gene: TRBJ2-2; CDR3nt: TGTGCCAGCAGCGTGGGGGGCCGGAACACCGGGGAGCTGTTTTTT; CDR3aa: CASSVGGRNTGELFF
v_gene: TRBV5-1; d_gene: NA; abundance: NA; j_gene: TRBJ1-5; CDR3nt: TGCGCCAGCAGCTATACAGGGTTACAGCCCCAGCATTTT; CDR3aa: CASSYTGLQPQHF
v_gene: TRBV2; d_gene: NA; abundance: NA; j_gene: TRBJ2-7; CDR3nt: TGTGCCACTTCAGCAAGTGTCGACGAGCAGTACTTC; CDR3aa: CATSASVDEQYF
v_gene: TRBV18; d_gene: NA; abundance: NA; j_gene: TRBJ1-1; CDR3nt: TGTGCCAGCTCACCACTACAAAGCACGAACACTGAAGCTTTCTTT; CDR3aa: CASSPLQSTNTEAFF
v_gene: TRBV5-1; d_gene: NA; abundance: once; j_gene: TRBJ1-1; CDR3nt: TGCGCCAGCAGCTTGTCCATAACGAACACTGAAGCTTTCTTT; CDR3aa: CASSLSITNTEAFF
v_gene: TRBV3-1/TRBV3-2; d_gene: NA; abundance: few; j_gene: TRBJ2-5; CDR3nt: TGTGCCAGCAGCCAAGGAAAAGGGCGGTCCCAGTACTTC; CDR3aa: CASSQGKGRSQYF
v_gene: TRBV3-1/TRBV3-2; d_gene: TRBD2; abundance: NA; j_gene: TRBJ2-5; CDR3nt: TGTGCCAGCAGCCGCGGACTAGCGGGGGCCCAAGAGACCCAGTACTTC; CDR3aa: CASSRGLAGAQETQYF
v_gene: TRBV6-5; d_gene: NA; abundance: NA; j_gene: TRBJ2-1; CDR3nt: TGTGCCAGCAGTTACAGGGGCTCCTACAATGAGCAGTTCTTC; CDR3aa: CASSYRGSYNEQFF
v_gene: TRBV5-8; d_gene: NA; abundance: NA; j_gene: TRBJ1-6; CDR3nt: TGTGCCAGCTTGAGGGGTTACTCCTATAATTCACCCCTCCACTTT; CDR3aa: CASLRGYSYNSPLHF
v_gene: TRBV30; d_gene: NA; abundance: NA; j_gene: TRBJ1-6; CDR3nt: TGTGCCTGGAGTGTACAGGATACGCCCCTCCACTTT; CDR3aa: CAWSVQDTPLHF
v_gene: TRBV18; d_gene: NA; abundance: NA; j_gene: TRBJ1-4; CDR3nt: TGTGCCAGCTCACCCTCAGGGTCGGTTAATGAAAAACTGTTTTTT; CDR3aa: CASSPSGSVNEKLFF
v_gene: TRBV19; d_gene: NA; abundance: once; j_gene: TRBJ1-3; CDR3nt: TGTGCCAGTAAAGTACGGGACAACTCTGGAAACACCATATATTTT; CDR3aa: CASKVRDNSGNTIYF
v_gene: TRBV2; d_gene: NA; abundance: NA; j_gene: TRBJ2-7; CDR3nt: TGTGCCAGCAGTCCGGGGTTCTACGAGCAGTACTTC; CDR3aa: CASSPGFYEQYF